The 8 T cell receptor beta chains presented below share a single source sample, sequenced in a study of cytomegalovirus exposure and HLA in healthy donors. Use of 60 Vbeta and 13 Jbeta primers characterized the PCR. The assay was immunoSEQ multiplex PCR, and TCRdb's table has in-frame clones only and misses some. The sample lists around 100,000 clones; 84% were seen once. The specimen was PBMCs. The receptors shown here come from a woman between 18 and 30 years old in good health and CMV-seropositive.

The chain carries TRBV4-1 and TRBJ2-7; 9 bases match TRBD1. The CDR3 is made up of 15 amino acids. Germline loops: CDR1 MGHRA, CDR2 YSYEKL. J lost 3 bases, V lost 3 bases, and 6 bases had no gene match. The CDR3 nucleotides are TGCGCCAGCAGCCAGGCGGGACAGGGTGGCTACGAGCAGTACTTC. Its translation is CASSQAGQGGYEQYF.

This chain uses TRBV5-1 with TRBJ2-3; the match to TRBD2 covers 13 bases. Germline CDR1 is SGHRS and CDR2 is YFSETQ. V shed 5 bases and J 1 base; nucleotides not matched to a gene: 16. The CDR3 runs 20 residues. CDR3 coding DNA: TGCGCCAGCAGTCGGTCGGGACTAGCGGGGCTGAATCGTGGCACAGATACGCAGTATTTT. It is translated as CASSRSGLAGLNRGTDTQYF.

This clone was detected only a few times. The chain uses TRBV2 and TRBJ2-1; a possible D gene is TRBD2 (10 bases). The germline V gene has CDR1 SNHLY and CDR2 FYNNEI. Between the trimmed V and J ends, which lost 2 bases and 11 bases, there was a span of 22 bases. The CDR3 is 16 residues long. CDR3 bases: TGTGCCAGCAGTGAAACAGGGGGCCAAGCGGGAGGGAAGCAGTTCTTC. Its translation: CASSETGGQAGGKQFF.

J is TRBJ1-1 and V is TRBV27; 8 bases match TRBD1. The CDR3 covers 14 residues. The germline V gene encodes CDR1 MNHEY and CDR2 SMNVEV (reference sequence). J was trimmed by 1 base and V by 3 bases; bases with no gene match: 1. The CDR3 protein is CASSLTGANTEAFF. The CDR3 nucleotides read TGTGCCAGCAGTTTGACAGGGGCGAACACTGAAGCTTTCTTT.

The rearrangement links TRBV6-5 to TRBJ1-1; 7 nucleotides match TRBD1. The CDR3 extends over 15 amino acids. Germline trimming cut 0 bases from V and 4 bases from J; bases unmatched to any gene: 5. Germline V gene data show CDR1 as MNHEY and CDR2 as SVGAGI. CDR3 protein: CASSYSSGGSTEAFF. As DNA, the CDR3 is TGTGCCAGCAGTTACTCGTCAGGGGGGAGCACTGAAGCTTTCTTT.

The chain carries TRBV5-4 and TRBJ1-6; TRBD1 matches 7 bases. Trimming cost V 0 bases and J 9 bases; bases outside gene matches: 3. This CDR3 is built from 14 residues. Germline V gives CDR1 SGHNT, CDR2 YYREEE (reference sequence). The CDR3 region is CASSLGQGTSPLHF. DNA of the CDR3: TGTGCCAGCAGCTTGGGACAGGGAACTTCACCCCTCCACTTT.

In DNA, the CDR3 is TGTGCCAGCGGAGGCTTTCAAAGCTCCTACGAGCAGTACTTC. Translation: CASGGFQSSYEQYF. This chain connects TRBV6-1 to TRBJ2-7; D might be TRBD2 (5 bases). Germline-derived CDR1 and CDR2 are MNHNS and SASEGT. CDR3 length equals 14 residues. With 8 bases removed from V and 0 bases from J, the gap between germline ends came to 14 bases.

This chain links TRBV30 with TRBJ2-7; D gene uncertain. Trimming cost V 3 bases and J 4 bases, with 16 bases left between them. The CDR3 sequence is 14 residues long. Germline CDR1 reads GTSNPN; CDR2 reads SVGIG (reference sequence). CDR3 nucleotides: TGTGCCTGGAGCCAAACGCCCTTAGCTTACGAGCAGTACTTC. Its protein product is CAWSQTPLAYEQYF.